The clone carrying this T cell receptor (beta chain) was recorded once. Using immunoSEQ multiplex PCR, the repertoire was profiled, and TCRdb retains in-frame clones only, with some absent. Altogether some 490,000 clones are present, 88% being singletons, with the ten largest covering roughly 8.5%. This entry is derived from a study of blood T cell repertoires in COVID-19. This CDR3 region has 16 residues. Sequenced material: PBMCs or T cells enriched from blood (not recorded which). J is TRBJ2-7 and V is TRBV21-1; the table's D call, TRBD2, was not checked against the DNA. TRBV21-1 is classified as a pseudogene. This clonotype originated in an older woman who had recovered from COVID-19. The CDR3, as DNA: TGTGCCAGCAGCAAAAGACCCCAGCGGGGGACCTACGAGCAGTACTTC. Its translation is CASSKRPQRGTYEQYF.